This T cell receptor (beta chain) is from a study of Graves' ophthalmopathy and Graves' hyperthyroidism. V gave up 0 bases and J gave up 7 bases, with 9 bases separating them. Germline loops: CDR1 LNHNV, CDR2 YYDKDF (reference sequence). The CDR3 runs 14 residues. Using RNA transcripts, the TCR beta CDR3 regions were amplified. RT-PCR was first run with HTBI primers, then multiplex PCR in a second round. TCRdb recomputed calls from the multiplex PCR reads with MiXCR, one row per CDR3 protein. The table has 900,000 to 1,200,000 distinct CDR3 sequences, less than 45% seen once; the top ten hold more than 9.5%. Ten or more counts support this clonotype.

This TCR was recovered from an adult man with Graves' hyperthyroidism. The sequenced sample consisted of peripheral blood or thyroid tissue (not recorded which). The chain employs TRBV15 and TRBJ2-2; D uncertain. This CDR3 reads CATSRDRKVGELFF. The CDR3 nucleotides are TGTGCCACCAGCAGAGATCGGAAGGTCGGGGAGCTGTTTTTT.